The 20 T cell receptor beta chains below all came from one sample that was sequenced in a study of blood T cell repertoires in COVID-19. Clones were sequenced by immunoSEQ multiplex PCR, and TCRdb holds only the in-frame ones, with some missing. The sample carries about 310,000 clones, approximately 91% recorded once. The sequenced sample consisted of PBMCs or T cells enriched from blood (not recorded which). These receptors came from a woman between 40 and 50 years old who had recovered from COVID-19.

This clone was picked up one time. The chain couples TRBV4-3 to TRBJ1-5; 8 nucleotides line up with TRBD1. Per the germline V gene, CDR1 is LGHNA and CDR2 is YSLEER. The CDR3 has 15 amino acids. Trimming cost V 4 bases and J 6 bases; bases outside gene matches: 8. CDR3 in DNA: TGCGCCAGCAGCCCCGGGCCCACAGGGGGTCAGCCCCAGCATTTT. This codes for CASSPGPTGGQPQHF.

The chain couples TRBV28 to TRBJ2-2, with 8 bases fitting TRBD2. The germline V gene encodes CDR1 MDHEN and CDR2 SYDVKM. The J segment lost 7 bases and the V segment lost 8 bases, leaving 12 bases of the junction unmatched. The CDR3 sequence is 15 residues long. CDR3 DNA: TGTGCCAGCCGCCTGGGACTAGGGGTCATCGGGGAGCTGTTTTTT. Translating gives CASRLGLGVIGELFF.

The chain has TRBV7-2 and TRBJ1-2; D unclear. The CDR3 covers 11 residues. The V gene's germline CDR1 is SGHTA and CDR2 FQGNSA. Trimming took 4 bases from V and 4 from J, leaving 4 bases between them. The CDR3 DNA reads as TGTGCCAGCAGCTCCTCCTATGGCTACACCTTC. Amino acid sequence: CASSSSYGYTF.

As DNA, the CDR3 is TGTGCCAGCAGCGTAGGTGCGCGGGATGCCTACGAGCAGTACTTC. Translation gives CASSVGARDAYEQYF. The chain is built from TRBV9 and TRBJ2-7; maybe TRBD2 (6 bases). The CDR3 consists of 15 residues. V was cut by 0 bases and J by 2 bases, with 12 bases left in between. Germline loops: CDR1 SGDLS, CDR2 YYNGEE.

The chain combines TRBV28 with TRBJ2-7, with a possible D match to TRBD1 (5 bases). The CDR3 length is 13 residues. V shed 3 bases and J shed 4 bases, with 10 bases lying between them. Germline loops: CDR1 MDHEN, CDR2 SYDVKM. CDR3 in DNA: TGTGCCAGCAGTTTGGCAGGGAAGTACGAGCAGTACTTC. Protein: CASSLAGKYEQYF.

The rearrangement links TRBV18 to TRBJ2-7; D possibly corresponds to TRBD1 (5 bases). This CDR3 is 12 amino acids long. V lost 4 bases and J lost 6, with 10 bases in between. Per germline, CDR1 KGHSH and CDR2 LQKENI. The CDR3 coding sequence is TGTGCCAGCTCACTGGACATGGGCGAGCAGTACTTC. Amino acid sequence: CASSLDMGEQYF.

The J gene is TRBJ2-1, the V gene TRBV5-1; 10 bases match TRBD1. V lost 2 bases and J lost 7; bases outside the gene matches: 6. This CDR3 has 15 amino acids. CDR1 SGHRS and CDR2 YFSETQ come from the germline V gene. The DNA for the CDR3 is TGCGCCAGCAGCTTCGACAGGGGGCTGGGGAATGAGCAGTTCTTC. Protein: CASSFDRGLGNEQFF. Complete variable domain (other parts from reference TRBV5-1 and TRBJ2-1): KAGVTQTPRYLIKTRGQQVTLSCSPISGHRSVSWYQQTPGQGLQFLFEYFSETQRNKGNFPGRFSGRQFSNSRSEMNVSTLELGDSALYLCASSFDRGLGNEQFFGPGTRLTVL.

The chain recombines TRBV28 with TRBJ1-2, with D perhaps TRBD1 (6 bases). The CDR3 length is 10 residues. The ends were cut back, 4 bases at V and 13 bases at J, with 10 bases in the middle. The V gene's germline CDR1 is MDHEN and CDR2 SYDVKM. The CDR3: CASSSQGITF. The CDR3, as DNA: TGTGCCAGCAGTTCACAGGGCATCACCTTC.

The rearrangement links TRBV7-3 to TRBJ2-2; the match to TRBD1 covers 9 bases. The CDR3 is 15 amino acids. The J segment lost 3 bases and the V segment lost 4 bases, leaving 3 bases of the junction unmatched. The germline gives CDR1 SGHTA, CDR2 FQGTGA. The CDR3 nucleotides are TGTGCCAGCAGCTCGGGACAGGGTGACACCGGGGAGCTGTTTTTT. It translates to CASSSGQGDTGELFF.

The chain combines TRBV28 with TRBJ2-5; the D gene is possibly TRBD2 (7 bases). Trimming stripped 6 bases from V and 5 bases from J, with 13 bases between. CDR1 and CDR2 from the germline V gene are MDHEN and SYDVKM. This CDR3 spans 13 amino acids. In DNA, the CDR3 is TGTGCCAGCAGCTCCGGGGGGCTTGAGACCCAGTACTTC. Its protein is CASSSGGLETQYF.

The rearrangement links TRBV6-5 to TRBJ2-1; 9 bases fit TRBD2. Trimming took 6 bases from V and 7 from J; bases not matched to a gene: 10. CDR3 size: 15 residues. Germline V lookup: CDR1 MNHEY, CDR2 SVGAGI. CDR3 bases: TGTGCCAGCAGGGGAGCGGGGGGTAATTTGAATGAGCAGTTCTTC. This translates into CASRGAGGNLNEQFF.

The chain links TRBV19 to TRBJ1-1, with a weak D call TRBD1 (6 bases). This CDR3 contains 14 residues. CDR1 is LNHDA and CDR2 is SQIVND in the germline V gene (reference sequence). With 5 bases removed from V and 2 bases from J, the gap between germline ends came to 12 bases. As DNA, the CDR3 is TGTGCCAGTAGTTCAGGACAGCTAAACACTGAAGCTTTCTTT. Protein sequence: CASSSGQLNTEAFF.

The rearrangement links TRBV5-1 to TRBJ2-1; weak D call: TRBD1 (5 bases). Germline V gene lookup returns CDR1 SGHRS and CDR2 YFSETQ. The CDR3 covers 12 residues. Trimming took 5 bases from V and 6 from J, leaving 9 bases between them. The CDR3 region has the DNA TGCGCCAGCAGGCAGGGAAGCAATGAGCAGTTCTTC. Encoded protein: CASRQGSNEQFF.

The genes are TRBV2 and TRBJ2-3, with 7 bases fitting TRBD2. After removal of 7 bases from V and 0 bases from J, the junction contained 7 bases not matched to a gene. The CDR3 has 15 residues. Germline V gene data show CDR1 as SNHLY and CDR2 as FYNNEI. The CDR3 sequence: CASKLLAASTDTQYF. The CDR3 DNA reads TGTGCCAGCAAGCTTCTAGCGGCTAGCACAGATACGCAGTATTTT.

The rearrangement joins TRBV24-1 to TRBJ1-5; 7 nucleotides line up with TRBD1. The CDR3 is 17 amino acids. Germline-derived CDR1 and CDR2 are KGHDR and SFDVKD. With V trimmed by 4 bases and J by 10 bases, 18 bases remained unmatched. For the CDR3, the DNA is TGTGCCACCAGTGAACCAACCGGGACAGCGGAGGGGGGACCCCAGCATTTT. Translating it yields CATSEPTGTAEGGPQHF.

The chain employs TRBV2 and TRBJ2-1; TRBD2 aligns across 14 bases. This CDR3 region has 15 residues. Germline V gene data show CDR1 as SNHLY and CDR2 as FYNNEI. With 2 bases clipped from V and 9 bases from J, the junction kept 3 bases outside the gene matches. This chain's CDR3 is CASSELGTSGGEQFF. The DNA of the CDR3 is TGTGCCAGCAGTGAACTAGGGACTAGCGGGGGTGAGCAGTTCTTC.

The rearrangement links TRBV15 to TRBJ1-4, with D perhaps matching TRBD1 (6 bases). The CDR3 is made up of 17 amino acids. V was clipped by 0 bases and J by 0 bases, with 11 bases between them. Germline loops: CDR1 LNHNV, CDR2 YYDKDF (reference sequence). The CDR3 DNA reads TGTGCCACCAGCAGAGATAGGGCAGGGGCAACTAATGAAAAACTGTTTTTT. It codes for CATSRDRAGATNEKLFF.

This clone has just one count. The chain recombines TRBV6-2 or TRBV6-3 with TRBJ2-7; 15 bases map to TRBD2. CDR1 is MNHEY and CDR2 is SVGEGT in the germline V gene. The CDR3 consists of 17 residues. The V gene end was trimmed by 3 bases and the J gene end by 2 bases; junction bases not matched to a gene: 5. The CDR3 coding sequence is TGTGCCAGCAGTTATGGACTAGCGGGGGGGATCGCCTACGAGCAGTACTTC. It yields the protein CASSYGLAGGIAYEQYF.

The chain employs TRBV11-3 and TRBJ2-7; TRBD1 matches 7 bases. The germline V gene has CDR1 SGHNT and CDR2 YENEEA. The CDR3 length is 15 residues. Trimming took 1 base from V and 2 from J; bases not matched to a gene: 5. This CDR3 is CASSLGMTGPYEQYF. For the CDR3, the DNA is TGTGCCAGCAGCTTAGGGATGACAGGGCCCTACGAGCAGTACTTC.

V usage is TRBV5-6 and J usage is TRBJ1-3; 7 nucleotides align to TRBD1. V shed 3 bases, J shed 6 bases, and the junction held 9 bases outside the gene matches. The germline V gene has CDR1 SGHDT and CDR2 YYEEEE. The CDR3 sequence is 15 residues long. The CDR3 sequence: CASSWGTAGENTIYF. CDR3 in DNA: TGTGCCAGCAGCTGGGGGACAGCGGGAGAAAACACCATATATTTT.